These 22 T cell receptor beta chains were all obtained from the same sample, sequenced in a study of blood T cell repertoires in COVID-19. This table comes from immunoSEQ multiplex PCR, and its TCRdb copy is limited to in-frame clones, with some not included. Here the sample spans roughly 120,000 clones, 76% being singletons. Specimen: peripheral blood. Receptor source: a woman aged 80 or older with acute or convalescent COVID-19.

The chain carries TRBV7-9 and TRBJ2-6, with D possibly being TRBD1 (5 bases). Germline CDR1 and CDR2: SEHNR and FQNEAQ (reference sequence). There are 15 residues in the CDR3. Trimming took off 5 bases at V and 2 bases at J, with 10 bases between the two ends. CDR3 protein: CASSPVGAGANVLTF. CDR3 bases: TGTGCCAGCAGCCCGGTAGGGGCTGGGGCCAACGTCCTGACTTTC.

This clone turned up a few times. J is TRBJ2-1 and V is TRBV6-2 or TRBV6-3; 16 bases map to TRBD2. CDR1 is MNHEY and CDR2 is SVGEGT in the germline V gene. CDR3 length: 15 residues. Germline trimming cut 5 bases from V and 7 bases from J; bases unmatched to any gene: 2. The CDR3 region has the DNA TGTGCCAGCAGTCTGGGACTAGCGGGAGGGAATGAGCAGTTCTTC. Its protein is CASSLGLAGGNEQFF.

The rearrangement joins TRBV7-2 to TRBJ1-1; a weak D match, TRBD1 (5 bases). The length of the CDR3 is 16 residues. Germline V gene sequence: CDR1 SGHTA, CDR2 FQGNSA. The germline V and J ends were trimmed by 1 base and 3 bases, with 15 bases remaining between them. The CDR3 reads CASSLVAGRDYTEAFF. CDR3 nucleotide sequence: TGTGCCAGCAGCTTAGTGGCGGGAAGGGACTACACTGAAGCTTTCTTT.

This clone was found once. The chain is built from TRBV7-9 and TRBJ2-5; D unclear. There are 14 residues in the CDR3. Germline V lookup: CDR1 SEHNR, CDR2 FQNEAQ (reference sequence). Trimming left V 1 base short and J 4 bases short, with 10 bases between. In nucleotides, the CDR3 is TGTGCCAGCAGCTTAGTTCCTGGCCGAGAGACCCAGTACTTC. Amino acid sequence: CASSLVPGRETQYF.

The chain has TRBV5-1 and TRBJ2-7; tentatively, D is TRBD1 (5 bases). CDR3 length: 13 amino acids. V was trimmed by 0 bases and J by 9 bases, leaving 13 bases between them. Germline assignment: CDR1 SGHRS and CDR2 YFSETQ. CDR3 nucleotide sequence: TGCGCCAGCAGCTTGGTGGGGCAGGGTGTGCAGTACTTC. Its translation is CASSLVGQGVQYF.

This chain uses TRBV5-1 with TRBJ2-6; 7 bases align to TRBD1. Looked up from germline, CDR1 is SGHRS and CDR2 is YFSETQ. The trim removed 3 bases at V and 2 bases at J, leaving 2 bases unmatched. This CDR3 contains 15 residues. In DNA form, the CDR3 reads TGCGCCAGCAGCTACGGGACAGCTGGGGCCAACGTCCTGACTTTC. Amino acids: CASSYGTAGANVLTF.

Here the CDR3 reads CASSQEKGLPQHF. CDR3 DNA sequence: TGTGCCAGCAGCCAAGAGAAGGGGTTGCCCCAGCATTTT. The genes are TRBV3-1 (or the pseudogene TRBV3-2) and TRBJ1-5, with a possible D match to TRBD1 (5 bases). Trimming took off 0 bases at V and 9 bases at J, with 9 bases between the two ends. Germline V gene data show CDR1 as LGHDT and CDR2 as YNNKEL (reference sequence). This CDR3 is built from 13 residues.

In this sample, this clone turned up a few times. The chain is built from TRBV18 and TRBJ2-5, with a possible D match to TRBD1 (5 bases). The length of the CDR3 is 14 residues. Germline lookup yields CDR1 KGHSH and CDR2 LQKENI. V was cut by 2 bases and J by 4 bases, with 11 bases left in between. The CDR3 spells CASSPFREGETQYF. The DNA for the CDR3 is TGTGCCAGCTCACCATTCAGGGAAGGAGAGACCCAGTACTTC. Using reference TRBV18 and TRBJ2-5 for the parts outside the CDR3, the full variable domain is NAGVMQNPRHLVRRRGQEARLRCSPMKGHSHVYWYRQLPEEGLKFMVYLQKENIIDESGMPKERFSAEFPKEGPSILRIQQVVRGDSAAYFCASSPFREGETQYFGPGTRLLVL.

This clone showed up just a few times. The DNA for the CDR3 is TGTGCCAGCAGTGCCCTGACAGAGAATGAAAAACTGTTTTTT. Its translation is CASSALTENEKLFF. The V call is TRBV27, the J call TRBJ1-4; a possible D gene is TRBD1 (5 bases). Germline assignment: CDR1 MNHEY and CDR2 SMNVEV (reference sequence). V was shortened by 5 bases and J by 5 bases, with 12 bases between the two germline ends. This CDR3 spans 14 amino acids.

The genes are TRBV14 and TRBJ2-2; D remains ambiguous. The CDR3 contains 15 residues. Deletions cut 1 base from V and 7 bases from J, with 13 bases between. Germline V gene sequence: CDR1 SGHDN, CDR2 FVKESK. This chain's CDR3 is CASSQVGGAGGELFF. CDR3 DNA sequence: TGTGCCAGCAGCCAAGTAGGTGGAGCCGGCGGGGAGCTGTTTTTT.

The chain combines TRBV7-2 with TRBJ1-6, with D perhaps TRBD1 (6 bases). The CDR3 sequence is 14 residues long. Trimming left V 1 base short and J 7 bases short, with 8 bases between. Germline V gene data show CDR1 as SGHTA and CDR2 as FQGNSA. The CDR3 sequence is CASSLVGGNSPLHF. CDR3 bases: TGTGCCAGCAGCTTAGTAGGGGGAAATTCACCCCTCCACTTT.

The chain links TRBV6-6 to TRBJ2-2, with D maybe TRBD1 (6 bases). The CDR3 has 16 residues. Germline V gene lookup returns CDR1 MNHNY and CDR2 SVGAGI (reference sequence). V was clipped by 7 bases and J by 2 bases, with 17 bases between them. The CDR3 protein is CASTLLGQINTGELFF. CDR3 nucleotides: TGTGCCAGCACCCTATTAGGACAGATAAACACCGGGGAGCTGTTTTTT.

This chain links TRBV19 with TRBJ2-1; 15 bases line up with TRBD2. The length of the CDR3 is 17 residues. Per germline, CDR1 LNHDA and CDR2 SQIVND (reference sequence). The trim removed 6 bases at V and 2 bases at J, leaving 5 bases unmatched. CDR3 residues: CASRGLAGGQTYNEQFF. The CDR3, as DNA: TGTGCCAGTAGGGGACTAGCGGGAGGCCAAACCTACAATGAGCAGTTCTTC.

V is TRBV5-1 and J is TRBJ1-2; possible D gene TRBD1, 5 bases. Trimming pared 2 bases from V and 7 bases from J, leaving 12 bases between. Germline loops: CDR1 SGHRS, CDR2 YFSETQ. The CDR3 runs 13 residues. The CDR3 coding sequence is TGCGCCAGCAGCTTCGAAGGGGTCGGTGGCTACACCTTC. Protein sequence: CASSFEGVGGYTF.

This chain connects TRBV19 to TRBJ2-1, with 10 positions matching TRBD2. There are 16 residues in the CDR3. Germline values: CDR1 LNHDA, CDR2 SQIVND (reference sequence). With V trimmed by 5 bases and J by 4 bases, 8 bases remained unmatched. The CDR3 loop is CASSSWLAGAYNEQFF. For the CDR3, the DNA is TGTGCCAGTAGTTCCTGGCTAGCGGGGGCTTACAATGAGCAGTTCTTC.

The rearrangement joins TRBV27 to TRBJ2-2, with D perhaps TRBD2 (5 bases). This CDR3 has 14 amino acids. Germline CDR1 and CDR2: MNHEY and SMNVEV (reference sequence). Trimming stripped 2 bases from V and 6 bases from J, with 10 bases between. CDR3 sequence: CASSLGRLSGELFF. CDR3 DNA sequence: TGTGCCAGCAGTTTAGGGAGACTATCCGGGGAGCTGTTTTTT.

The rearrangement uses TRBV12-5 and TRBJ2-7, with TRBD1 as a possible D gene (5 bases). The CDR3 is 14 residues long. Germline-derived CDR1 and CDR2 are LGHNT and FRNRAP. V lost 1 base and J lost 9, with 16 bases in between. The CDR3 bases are TGTGCTAGTGGTTTGGATACTCAGGGTACTGGGCAGTACTTC. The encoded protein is CASGLDTQGTGQYF. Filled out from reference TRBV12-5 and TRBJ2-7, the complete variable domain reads DARVTQTPRHKVTEMGQEVTMRCQPILGHNTVFWYRQTMMQGLELLAYFRNRAPLDDSGMPKDRFSAEMPDATLATLKIQPSEPRDSAVYFCASGLDTQGTGQYFGPGTRLTVT.

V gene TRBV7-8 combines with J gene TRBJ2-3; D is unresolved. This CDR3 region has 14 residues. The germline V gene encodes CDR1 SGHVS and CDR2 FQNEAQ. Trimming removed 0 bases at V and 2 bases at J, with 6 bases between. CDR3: CASSLAEYTDTQYF. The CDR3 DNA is TGTGCCAGCAGCTTAGCGGAGTACACAGATACGCAGTATTTT.

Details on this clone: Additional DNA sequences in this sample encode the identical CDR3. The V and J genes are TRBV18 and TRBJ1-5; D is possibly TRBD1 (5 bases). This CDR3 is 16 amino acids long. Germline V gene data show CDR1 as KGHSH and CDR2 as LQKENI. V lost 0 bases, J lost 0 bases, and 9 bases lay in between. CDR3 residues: CASSPPGGYSNQPQHF. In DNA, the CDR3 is TGTGCCAGCTCACCACCGGGGGGTTATAGCAATCAGCCCCAGCATTTT. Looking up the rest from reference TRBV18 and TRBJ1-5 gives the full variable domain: NAGVMQNPRHLVRRRGQEARLRCSPMKGHSHVYWYRQLPEEGLKFMVYLQKENIIDESGMPKERFSAEFPKEGPSILRIQQVVRGDSAAYFCASSPPGGYSNQPQHFGDGTRLSIL.

CDR3 nucleotides: TGTGCCAGCAGTTTGCGCACAGGGCTGAACACTGAAGCTTTCTTT. This sequence encodes CASSLRTGLNTEAFF. The chain employs TRBV27 and TRBJ1-1; possible D gene TRBD1, 6 bases. V was pared by 3 bases and J by 0 bases, with 11 bases between. The germline V gene encodes CDR1 MNHEY and CDR2 SMNVEV (reference sequence). There are 15 residues in the CDR3.

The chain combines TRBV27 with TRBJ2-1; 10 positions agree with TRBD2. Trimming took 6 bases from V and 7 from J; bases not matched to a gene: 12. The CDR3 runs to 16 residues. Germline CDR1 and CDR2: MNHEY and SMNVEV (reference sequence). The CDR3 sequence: CASRVFLAGVGNEQFF. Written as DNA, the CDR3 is TGTGCCAGCAGAGTCTTCCTAGCGGGGGTTGGAAATGAGCAGTTCTTC.

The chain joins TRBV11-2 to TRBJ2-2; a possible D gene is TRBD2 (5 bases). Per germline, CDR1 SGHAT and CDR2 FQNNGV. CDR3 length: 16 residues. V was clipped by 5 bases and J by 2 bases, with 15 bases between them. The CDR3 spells CASSPSSGTNTGELFF. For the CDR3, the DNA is TGTGCCAGCAGCCCCTCTTCGGGAACTAACACCGGGGAGCTGTTTTTT.